This TCR beta chain was observed in a study of OX40 agonist ivuxolimab in advanced cancers. Study-level results: Expanded peripheral T cells had an undetermined antigen specificity.

Sequencing used immunoSEQ multiplex PCR; TCRdb keeps in-frame clones, though not all of them. The sample has some 61,000 clones, around 89% seen once. A remark on this clone: The target antigen is unknown.

Trimming took off 2 bases at V and 3 bases at J, with 8 bases between the two ends. Germline CDR1 SGHTA, CDR2 FQGTGA. The CDR3 totals 14 residues. The TCR originated in an adult with an advanced solid tumor such as melanoma, head and neck, liver or kidney cancer. Specimen: CD4+ or CD8+ T cells sorted from blood, collected in a trial of the OX40 agonist ivuxolimab. The chain combines TRBV7-3 with TRBJ2-1; D call uncertain. The CDR3 spells CASSLDLGYNEQFF. Written as DNA, the CDR3 is TGTGCCAGCAGCTTAGATCTAGGCTACAATGAGCAGTTCTTC.